What follows describes a single T cell receptor beta chain. The sample comes from a study of shared clonotypes between healthy human individuals. When samples were unsorted, roughly 81 million PBMCs were used for genomic DNA. Only in-frame clones appear in the TCRdb table, and some are missing; sequencing was by immunoSEQ multiplex PCR. The table includes some 450,000 clones, roughly three quarters detected once. The CDR3 is made up of 17 amino acids. The chain recombines TRBV12-2 with TRBJ1-5; TRBD1 was called by the table and not checked on the DNA. TRBV12-2 is classified as a pseudogene. Sequencing was performed on PBMCs. The clonotype originates from a woman aged 40 to 55 in good health. Some clones in this sample may be carry-over from other donors' samples. CDR3 DNA: TGTGCAAGTCGCTTACTTGGGGACAGAAATAGCAATCAGCCCCAGCATTTT. Amino acid sequence: CASRLLGDRNSNQPQHF.